This TCR beta chain originates from a study of PD-L1 blockade in urothelial cancer. The germline gives CDR1 ENHRY, CDR2 SYGVKD. The length of the CDR3 is 17 residues. V gave up 2 bases and J gave up 1 base; unmatched junction bases: 1. Time point noted: peripheral blood 6 weeks after treatment start. Clones were sequenced by immunoSEQ multiplex PCR, and TCRdb holds only the in-frame ones, with some missing. The sample lists about 50,000 clones, approximately 83% seen once, with more than 9% in the top ten. This rearrangement joins TRBV10-3 to TRBJ2-6; the match to TRBD1 covers 11 bases. The source was PBMCs, collected around atezolizumab (anti-PD-L1) treatment. The source is a man in his sixties with urothelial cancer. The CDR3 DNA reads TGTGCCATCAGTGAGGGACAGGGGGCTTCTGGGGCCAACGTCCTGACTTTC. Protein sequence: CAISEGQGASGANVLTF.